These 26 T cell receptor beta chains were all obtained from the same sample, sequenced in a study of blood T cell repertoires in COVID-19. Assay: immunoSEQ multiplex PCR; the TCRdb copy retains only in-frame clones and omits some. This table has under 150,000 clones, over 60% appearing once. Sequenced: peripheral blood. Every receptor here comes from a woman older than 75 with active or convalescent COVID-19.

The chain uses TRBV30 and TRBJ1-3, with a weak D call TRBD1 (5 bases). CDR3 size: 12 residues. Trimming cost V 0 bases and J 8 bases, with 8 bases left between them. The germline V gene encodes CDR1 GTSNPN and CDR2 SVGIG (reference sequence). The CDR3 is CAWSVRGDTIYF. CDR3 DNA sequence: TGTGCCTGGAGTGTACGGGGGGACACCATATATTTT.

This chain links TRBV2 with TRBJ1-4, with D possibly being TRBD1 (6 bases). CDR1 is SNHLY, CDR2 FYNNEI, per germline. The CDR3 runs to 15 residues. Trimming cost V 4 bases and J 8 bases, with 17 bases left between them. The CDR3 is CASSATGRGLEKLFF. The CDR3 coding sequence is TGTGCCAGCAGTGCCACAGGGAGGGGTTTGGAAAAACTGTTTTTT.

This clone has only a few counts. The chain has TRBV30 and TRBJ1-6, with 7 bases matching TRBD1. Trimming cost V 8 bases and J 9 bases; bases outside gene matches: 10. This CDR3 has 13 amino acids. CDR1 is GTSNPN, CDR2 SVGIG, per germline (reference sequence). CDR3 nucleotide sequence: TGTGCCCGAAGCCAGGGGGTGGGTTCACCCCTCCACTTT. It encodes CARSQGVGSPLHF.

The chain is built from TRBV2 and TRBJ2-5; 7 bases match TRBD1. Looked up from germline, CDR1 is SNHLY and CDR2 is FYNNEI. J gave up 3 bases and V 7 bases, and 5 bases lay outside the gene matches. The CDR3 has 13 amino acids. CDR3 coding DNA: TGTGCCAGCAAAAAGGGGGCTGAAGAGACCCAGTACTTC. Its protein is CASKKGAEETQYF. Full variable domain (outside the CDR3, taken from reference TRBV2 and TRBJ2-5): EPEVTQTPSHQVTQMGQEVILRCVPISNHLYFYWYRQILGQKVEFLVSFYNNEISEKSEIFDDQFSVERPDGSNFTLKIRSTKLEDSAMYFCASKKGAEETQYFGPGTRLLVL.

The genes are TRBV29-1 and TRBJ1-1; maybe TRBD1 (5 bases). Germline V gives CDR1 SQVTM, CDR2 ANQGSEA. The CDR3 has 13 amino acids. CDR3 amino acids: CSHYQGRNTEAFF. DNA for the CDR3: TGCAGTCACTATCAGGGCAGGAACACTGAAGCTTTCTTT.

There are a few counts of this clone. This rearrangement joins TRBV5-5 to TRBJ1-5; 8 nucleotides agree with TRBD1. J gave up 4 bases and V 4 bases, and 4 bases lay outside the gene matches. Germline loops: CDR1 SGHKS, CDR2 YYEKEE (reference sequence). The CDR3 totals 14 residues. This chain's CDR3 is CASSTQGGNQPQHF. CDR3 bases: TGTGCCAGCAGCACACAGGGGGGAAATCAGCCCCAGCATTTT.

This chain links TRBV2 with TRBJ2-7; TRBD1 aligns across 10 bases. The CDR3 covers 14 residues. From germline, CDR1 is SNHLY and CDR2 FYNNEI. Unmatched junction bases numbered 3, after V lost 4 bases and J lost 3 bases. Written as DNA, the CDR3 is TGTGCCAGCAGTGGCGACAGGGGGCTCTACGAGCAGTACTTC. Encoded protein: CASSGDRGLYEQYF.

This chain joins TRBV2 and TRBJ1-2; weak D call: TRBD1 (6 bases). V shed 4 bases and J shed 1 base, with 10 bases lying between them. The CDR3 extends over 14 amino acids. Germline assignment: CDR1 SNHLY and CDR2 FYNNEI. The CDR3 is CASSVDSLNYGYTF. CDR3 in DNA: TGTGCCAGCAGTGTGGACAGCCTTAACTATGGCTACACCTTC.

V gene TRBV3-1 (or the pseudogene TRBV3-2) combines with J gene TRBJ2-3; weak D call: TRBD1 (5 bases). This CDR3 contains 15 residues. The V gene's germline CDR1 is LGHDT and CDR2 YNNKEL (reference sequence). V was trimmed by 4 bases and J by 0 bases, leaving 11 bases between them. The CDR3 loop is CASSRYRTSTDTQYF. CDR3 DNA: TGTGCCAGCAGCCGATACAGGACCAGCACAGATACGCAGTATTTT.

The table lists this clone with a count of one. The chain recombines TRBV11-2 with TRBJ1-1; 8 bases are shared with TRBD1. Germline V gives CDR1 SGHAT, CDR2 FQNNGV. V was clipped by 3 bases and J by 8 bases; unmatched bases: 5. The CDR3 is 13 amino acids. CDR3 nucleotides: TGTGCCAGCAGCTTTTCAGGACAGGGAGAAGCTTTCTTT. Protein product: CASSFSGQGEAFF.

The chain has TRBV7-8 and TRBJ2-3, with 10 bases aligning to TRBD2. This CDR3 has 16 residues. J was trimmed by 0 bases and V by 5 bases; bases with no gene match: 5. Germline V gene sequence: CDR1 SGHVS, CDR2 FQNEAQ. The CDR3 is CASSPVAGGSTDTQYF. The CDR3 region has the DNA TGTGCCAGCAGCCCGGTAGCGGGGGGAAGCACAGATACGCAGTATTTT.

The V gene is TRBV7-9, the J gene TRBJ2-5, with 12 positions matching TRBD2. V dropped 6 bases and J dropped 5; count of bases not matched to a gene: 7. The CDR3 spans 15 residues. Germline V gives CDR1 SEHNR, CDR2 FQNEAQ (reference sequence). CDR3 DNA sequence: TGTGCCAGCAGGTCTAGCGGGGGGGCCGTTGAGACCCAGTACTTC. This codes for CASRSSGGAVETQYF.

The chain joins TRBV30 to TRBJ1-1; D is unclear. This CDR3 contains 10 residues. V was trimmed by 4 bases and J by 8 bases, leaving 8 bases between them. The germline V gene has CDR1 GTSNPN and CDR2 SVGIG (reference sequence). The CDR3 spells CAWIEVEAFF. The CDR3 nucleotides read TGTGCCTGGATTGAGGTGGAAGCTTTCTTT.

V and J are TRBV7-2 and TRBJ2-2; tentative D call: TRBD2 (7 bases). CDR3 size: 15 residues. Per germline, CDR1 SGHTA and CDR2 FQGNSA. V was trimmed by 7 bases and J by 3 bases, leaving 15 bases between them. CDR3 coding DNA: TGTGCCAGCATTAGGGGGGGGCCCCACACCGGGGAGCTGTTTTTT. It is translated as CASIRGGPHTGELFF.

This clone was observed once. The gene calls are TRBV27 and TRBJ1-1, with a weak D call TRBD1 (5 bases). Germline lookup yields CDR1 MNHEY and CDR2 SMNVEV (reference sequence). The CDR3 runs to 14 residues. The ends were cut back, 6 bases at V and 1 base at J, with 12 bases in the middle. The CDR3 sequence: CASSRAGQNTEAFF. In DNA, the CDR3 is TGTGCCAGCAGCCGGGCAGGACAGAACACTGAAGCTTTCTTT.

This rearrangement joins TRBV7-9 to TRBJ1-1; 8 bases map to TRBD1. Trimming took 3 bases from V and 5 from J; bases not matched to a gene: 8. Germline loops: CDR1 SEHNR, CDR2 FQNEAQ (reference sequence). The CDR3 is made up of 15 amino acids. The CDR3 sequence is CASSFPQGAYTEAFF. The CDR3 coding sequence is TGTGCCAGCAGCTTTCCTCAGGGGGCATATACTGAAGCTTTCTTT.

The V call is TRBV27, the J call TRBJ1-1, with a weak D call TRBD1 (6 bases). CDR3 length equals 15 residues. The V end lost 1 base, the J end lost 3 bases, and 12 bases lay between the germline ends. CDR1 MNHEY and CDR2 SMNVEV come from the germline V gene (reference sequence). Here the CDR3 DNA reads TGTGCCAGCAGTTTATGGGTAGGGGGGGACACTGAAGCTTTCTTT. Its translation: CASSLWVGGDTEAFF.

The CDR3 here is CASSMGQAPDTEAFF. The CDR3 DNA reads as TGTGCCAGTAGTATGGGGCAGGCCCCTGACACTGAAGCTTTCTTT. V usage is TRBV19 and J usage is TRBJ1-1, with D tentatively TRBD1 (5 bases). V lost 3 bases, J lost 3 bases, and 14 bases lay in between. Germline V gives CDR1 LNHDA, CDR2 SQIVND (reference sequence). This CDR3 is built from 15 residues.

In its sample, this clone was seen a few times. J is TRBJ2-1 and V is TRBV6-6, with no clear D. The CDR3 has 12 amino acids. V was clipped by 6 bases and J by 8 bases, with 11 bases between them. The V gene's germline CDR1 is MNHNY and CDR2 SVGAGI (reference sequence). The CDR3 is CASSFISDEQFF. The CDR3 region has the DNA TGTGCCAGCAGCTTCATTTCGGATGAGCAGTTCTTC.

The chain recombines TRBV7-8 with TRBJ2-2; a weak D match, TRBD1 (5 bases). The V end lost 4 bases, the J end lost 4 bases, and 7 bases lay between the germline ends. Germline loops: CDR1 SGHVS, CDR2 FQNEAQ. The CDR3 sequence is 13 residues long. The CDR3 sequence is CASSSQATGELFF. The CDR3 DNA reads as TGTGCCAGCAGCTCACAGGCCACCGGGGAGCTGTTTTTT. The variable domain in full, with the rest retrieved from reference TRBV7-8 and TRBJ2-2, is GAGVSQSPRYKVAKRGQDVALRCDPISGHVSLFWYQQALGQGPEFLTYFQNEAQLDKSGLPSDRFFAERPEGSVSTLKIQRTQQEDSAVYLCASSSQATGELFFGEGSRLTVL.

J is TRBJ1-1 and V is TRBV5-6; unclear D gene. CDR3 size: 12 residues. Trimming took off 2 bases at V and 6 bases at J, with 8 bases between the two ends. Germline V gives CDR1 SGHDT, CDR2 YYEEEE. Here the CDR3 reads CASSFASAEAFF. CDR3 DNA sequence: TGTGCCAGCAGCTTCGCCAGCGCTGAAGCTTTCTTT.

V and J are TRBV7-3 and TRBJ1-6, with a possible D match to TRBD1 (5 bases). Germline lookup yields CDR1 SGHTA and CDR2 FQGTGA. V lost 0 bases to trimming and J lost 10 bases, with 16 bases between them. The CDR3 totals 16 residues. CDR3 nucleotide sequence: TGTGCCAGCAGCTTAACCCCCCGGGGGGGAAGGTCACCCCTCCACTTT. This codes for CASSLTPRGGRSPLHF.

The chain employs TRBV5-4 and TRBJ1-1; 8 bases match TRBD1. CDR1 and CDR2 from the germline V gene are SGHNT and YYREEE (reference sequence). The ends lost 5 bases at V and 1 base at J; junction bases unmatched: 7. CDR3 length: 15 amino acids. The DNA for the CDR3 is TGTGCCAGCAGTTCTAGACAGGGGAAGAACACTGAAGCTTTCTTT. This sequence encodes CASSSRQGKNTEAFF.

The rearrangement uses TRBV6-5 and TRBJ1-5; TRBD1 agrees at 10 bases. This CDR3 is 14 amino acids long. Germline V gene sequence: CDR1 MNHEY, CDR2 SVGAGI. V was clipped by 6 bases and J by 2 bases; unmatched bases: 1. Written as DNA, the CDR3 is TGTGCCAGCAGGGGGACAGGGGGCAATCAGCCCCAGCATTTT. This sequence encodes CASRGTGGNQPQHF.

CDR3 residues: CASSFGVPYF. The DNA for the CDR3 is TGCGCCAGCAGCTTCGGGGTTCCGTATTTT. This sequence joins TRBV5-1 and TRBJ2-3, with D possibly TRBD2 on 5 matching bases. CDR3 length equals 10 residues. Germline lookup yields CDR1 SGHRS and CDR2 YFSETQ. Trimming took off 2 bases at V and 14 bases at J, with 9 bases between the two ends.

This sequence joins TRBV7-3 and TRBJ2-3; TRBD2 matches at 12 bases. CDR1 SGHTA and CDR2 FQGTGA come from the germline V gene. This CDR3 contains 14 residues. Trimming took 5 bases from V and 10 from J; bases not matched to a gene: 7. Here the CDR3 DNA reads TGTGCCAGCAGCCCTAGCGGGGGGGCTTTGGCGCAGTATTTT. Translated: CASSPSGGALAQYF.